A selection of T cell receptor beta chains follows, all from one sample in a study of CD8 T cells in Susac syndrome. TCRdb used MiXCR to reprocess the immunoSEQ multiplex PCR reads, holding one entry per CDR3 protein. Of about 210,000 distinct CDR3 sequences listed, 95% are singletons. The sequencing input was CD4+ T cells from PBMCs. The receptors come from a human donor with multiple sclerosis. Both conserved end residues are part of each CDR3. The D gene is left open where the match is weak. Expanded clones get a size class; other rows say once, few or many, or leave the size out.

CDR3aa | CDR3nt | abundance | len | d_gene | j_gene | v_gene
CASSEQGTANEKLFF | TGTGCCAGCAGTGAACAGGGGACGGCTAATGAAAAACTGTTTTTT | NA | 15 | NA | TRBJ1-4 | TRBV2
CATSNGGAEVTQYF | TGTGCCACCAGCAACGGGGGGGCCGAGGTAACGCAGTATTTT | NA | 14 | TRBD2 | TRBJ2-3 | TRBV15
CASSFTPGGFRNEQFF | TGTGCCAGCAGTTTTACCCCGGGGGGGTTTCGGAATGAGCAGTTCTTC | NA | 16 | TRBD2 | TRBJ2-1 | TRBV28
CASSPSGGAWTDTQYF | TGTGCCAGCAGCCCAAGCGGGGGGGCCTGGACAGATACGCAGTATTTT | NA | 16 | TRBD2 | TRBJ2-3 | TRBV7-2
CASRPPGQGDGYTF | TGTGCCAGCAGGCCCCCGGGACAGGGAGATGGCTACACCTTC | NA | 14 | TRBD1 | TRBJ1-2 | TRBV28
CASSTTGTGNSPLHF | TGTGCCAGCAGTACAACCGGGACAGGAAATTCACCCCTCCACTTT | NA | 15 | TRBD1 | TRBJ1-6 | TRBV6-1
CAWRWGRAINEQFF | TGTGCCTGGAGGTGGGGGCGGGCCATCAATGAGCAGTTCTTC | NA | 14 | NA | TRBJ2-1 | TRBV30
CASSVVQGPKGEQPQHF | TGTGCCAGCAGCGTGGTTCAGGGACCCAAGGGAGAACAGCCCCAGCATTTT | NA | 17 | NA | TRBJ1-5 | TRBV2
CASSQEAPGTGVVGTEAFF | TGCGCCAGCAGCCAAGAGGCCCCCGGGACAGGGGTCGTGGGCACTGAAGCTTTCTTT | NA | 19 | TRBD1 | TRBJ1-1 | TRBV4-1
CASSPRDRGINEQYF | TGTGCCAGCAGTCCCCGGGACAGGGGGATCAACGAGCAGTACTTC | NA | 15 | TRBD1 | TRBJ2-7 | TRBV28
CASSRRSPGQGIFYGYTF | TGTGCCAGCAGCCGAAGGAGTCCCGGACAGGGGATCTTCTATGGCTACACCTTC | NA | 18 | TRBD1 | TRBJ1-2 | TRBV5-6
CASRQANSPLHF | TGTGCCAGCCGACAGGCTAATTCACCCCTCCACTTT | NA | 12 | NA | TRBJ1-6 | TRBV7-9
CSVERGARGKGEQFF | TGCAGCGTCGAAAGGGGGGCGAGGGGCAAAGGCGAGCAGTTCTTC | NA | 15 | NA | TRBJ2-1 | TRBV29-1
CASSDQRTFYEQYF | TGTGCCAGCAGTGATCAAAGAACCTTCTACGAGCAGTACTTC | NA | 14 | NA | TRBJ2-7 | TRBV2
CASSLVWQPGDDGYTF | TGTGCCAGCAGCTTAGTTTGGCAGCCCGGCGACGATGGCTACACCTTC | NA | 16 | NA | TRBJ1-2 | TRBV7-2
CASGSGRTEAFF | TGTGCTAGTGGTAGCGGGCGTACTGAAGCTTTCTTT | NA | 12 | NA | TRBJ1-1 | TRBV12-5
CASSRGGTANTEAFF | TGTGCCAGCAGTCGGGGCGGGACAGCGAACACTGAAGCTTTCTTT | NA | 15 | TRBD1 | TRBJ1-1 | TRBV27
CAWNGGGNQPQHF | TGTGCCTGGAACGGGGGAGGCAATCAGCCCCAGCATTTT | NA | 13 | NA | TRBJ1-5 | TRBV30
CASSQGTGGGLYNEKLFF | TGTGCCAGCAGCCAAGGGACAGGAGGGGGACTTTATAATGAAAAACTGTTTTTT | NA | 18 | TRBD1 | TRBJ1-4 | TRBV3-1
CASSQAGEQFF | TGTGCCAGCAGCCAAGCTGGGGAGCAGTTCTTC | few | 11 | NA | TRBJ2-1 | TRBV3-1
CASSPGTAVNYGYTF | TGTGCCAGCAGCCCCGGGACAGCAGTTAACTATGGCTACACCTTC | NA | 15 | TRBD1 | TRBJ1-2 | TRBV3-1
CASSSLPIQYF | TGTGCCAGCAGTTCCCTCCCTATTCAGTACTTC | NA | 11 | NA | TRBJ2-4 | TRBV12-3/TRBV12-4
CASSLALGDPYGYTF | TGTGCCAGCAGCTTAGCGCTAGGGGACCCCTATGGCTACACCTTC | NA | 15 | NA | TRBJ1-2 | TRBV7-2
CSARDSGGQETQYF | TGCAGTGCTAGAGATAGCGGGGGTCAAGAGACCCAGTACTTC | once | 14 | TRBD2 | TRBJ2-5 | TRBV20-1
CSSASTDTQYF | TGCAGCAGCGCCTCCACAGATACGCAGTATTTT | NA | 11 | NA | TRBJ2-3 | TRBV29-1
CASSQVYGEQFF | TGTGCCAGCAGCCAAGTGTACGGTGAGCAGTTCTTC | few | 12 | NA | TRBJ2-1 | TRBV3-1
CASILGGAKDTQYF | TGTGCCAGCATTCTCGGGGGGGCCAAGGATACGCAGTATTTT | NA | 14 | TRBD2 | TRBJ2-3 | TRBV7-9
CASTRQGGPAQYF | TGTGCCAGCACTAGACAGGGAGGGCCCGCGCAGTATTTT | NA | 13 | NA | TRBJ2-3 | TRBV18